This TCR beta chain stems from a study of T cell responses to AZD1222 COVID-19 vaccine. Whole-study findings and limits: Only 5 or 6 AZD1222 recipients tested seropositive at baseline. White British ancestry dominated among donors, who included more females, and clonal diversity was possibly underestimated. With two AZD1222 doses given, Spike-specific TCR breadth and depth both rose.

This table comes from immunoSEQ multiplex PCR, and its TCRdb copy is limited to in-frame clones, with some not included. The sample yields 100,000 to 150,000 clones, around 85% seen once. A word on this clone: Its target is not known.

The starting material was peripheral blood, obtained 28 days after the second dose of the MenACWY control vaccine. This clonotype was obtained from an adult who received the MenACWY meningococcal vaccine as a control.

The CDR3 sequence: CASRPAGSSYEQYF. CDR3 nucleotides: TGCGCCAGCAGACCCGCAGGGAGCTCCTACGAGCAGTACTTC. The chain is built from TRBV5-1 and TRBJ2-7, with D perhaps TRBD1 or TRBD2 (5 bases each). Trimming pared 5 bases from V and 0 bases from J, leaving 12 bases between. The CDR3 runs to 14 residues. Germline CDR1 SGHRS, CDR2 YFSETQ.